Listed below are T cell receptor beta chains from one sample, sequenced in a study of shared clonotypes between healthy human individuals. Method: immunoSEQ multiplex PCR; TCRdb's copy keeps in-frame clones and lacks some. The sample gives about 2.3 million clones, 80% to 95% of which show up once; 0.39% is in the top ten. Sequenced input: naive CD4+ T cells from PBMCs. All receptors derive from a young man in good health. Some clones in this sample may be carry-over from other donors' samples. The CDR3 runs from the conserved cysteine through the conserved F or W. A D gene is named only where the DNA matches it firmly. Clone sizes are given selectively: once, few, many, or a class where the clone is expanded.

d_gene: .; abundance: .; j_gene: TRBJ2-1; v_gene: TRBV10-1; CDR3aa: CASSEQRLTYNEQFF; CDR3nt: TGCGCCAGCAGTGAACAGCGGTTAACCTACAATGAGCAGTTCTTC
d_gene: .; abundance: once; j_gene: TRBJ1-1; v_gene: TRBV6-5; CDR3aa: CASSRAQGFSTEAFF; CDR3nt: TGTGCCAGCAGCCGCGCGCAGGGTTTCAGCACTGAAGCTTTCTTT
d_gene: .; abundance: once; j_gene: TRBJ2-1; v_gene: TRBV7-3; CDR3aa: CASSPDSNLDEQFF; CDR3nt: TGTGCCAGCAGCCCGGATTCGAATCTGGATGAGCAGTTCTTC
d_gene: .; abundance: .; j_gene: TRBJ1-1; v_gene: TRBV9; CDR3aa: CASSNTGRSTEAFF; CDR3nt: TGTGCCAGCAGTAATACAGGGAGAAGCACTGAAGCTTTCTTT
d_gene: .; abundance: .; j_gene: TRBJ2-7; v_gene: TRBV11-2; CDR3aa: CASSSTASYEQYF; CDR3nt: TGTGCCAGCAGCTCCACAGCCTCCTACGAGCAGTACTTC
d_gene: .; abundance: .; j_gene: TRBJ1-1; v_gene: TRBV2; CDR3aa: CASSQTDSSNTEAFF; CDR3nt: TGTGCCAGCAGCCAAACCGACAGCTCGAACACTGAAGCTTTCTTT
d_gene: .; abundance: .; j_gene: TRBJ2-2; v_gene: TRBV5-1; CDR3aa: CASSLEGLVAGELFF; CDR3nt: TGCGCCAGCAGCTTGGAGGGTCTAGTGGCCGGGGAGCTGTTTTTT
d_gene: .; abundance: .; j_gene: TRBJ2-3; v_gene: TRBV30; CDR3aa: CALGAGLDTQYF; CDR3nt: TGTGCCTTGGGGGCGGGGTTGGATACGCAGTATTTT
d_gene: TRBD2; abundance: .; j_gene: TRBJ2-3; v_gene: TRBV30; CDR3aa: CAWSVTSGRFRAQYF; CDR3nt: TGTGCCTGGAGTGTAACTAGCGGGAGGTTTCGCGCGCAGTATTTT
d_gene: .; abundance: .; j_gene: TRBJ1-5; v_gene: TRBV6-1; CDR3aa: CASTAGWAGQPQHF; CDR3nt: TGTGCCAGCACCGCTGGGTGGGCCGGGCAGCCCCAGCATTTT
d_gene: .; abundance: .; j_gene: TRBJ2-1; v_gene: TRBV5-1; CDR3aa: CASSLDGLSYNEQFF; CDR3nt: TGCGCCAGCAGCCTGGACGGATTAAGCTACAATGAGCAGTTCTTC
d_gene: TRBD1; abundance: once; j_gene: TRBJ1-2; v_gene: TRBV18; CDR3aa: CASSKDRLNYGYTF; CDR3nt: TGTGCCAGCTCAAAGGACAGGCTTAACTATGGCTACACCTTC
d_gene: .; abundance: .; j_gene: TRBJ2-7; v_gene: TRBV5-6; CDR3aa: CASIQSGSGSYEQYF; CDR3nt: TGTGCCAGCATCCAGTCGGGGTCCGGATCCTACGAGCAGTACTTC
d_gene: .; abundance: .; j_gene: TRBJ2-2; v_gene: TRBV30; CDR3aa: CAWRGPANTGELFF; CDR3nt: TGTGCCTGGAGAGGACCCGCGAACACCGGGGAGCTGTTTTTT
d_gene: .; abundance: once; j_gene: TRBJ1-5; v_gene: TRBV28; CDR3aa: CASSAPGGQPQHF; CDR3nt: TGTGCCAGCAGTGCCCCTGGAGGGCAGCCCCAGCATTTT
d_gene: TRBD2; abundance: .; j_gene: TRBJ2-2; v_gene: TRBV7-9; CDR3aa: CASSFFRGLAPRGGELFF; CDR3nt: TGTGCCAGCAGCTTTTTTCGCGGACTAGCCCCCCGCGGCGGGGAGCTGTTTTTT
d_gene: TRBD2; abundance: .; j_gene: TRBJ2-1; v_gene: TRBV9; CDR3aa: CASSVTSGRAYNEQFF; CDR3nt: TGTGCCAGCAGCGTAACTAGCGGGAGGGCCTACAATGAGCAGTTCTTC
d_gene: TRBD1; abundance: .; j_gene: TRBJ1-5; v_gene: TRBV19; CDR3aa: CASSMDRGLSNQPQHF; CDR3nt: TGTGCCAGTAGTATGGACAGGGGGCTTAGCAATCAGCCCCAGCATTTT
d_gene: .; abundance: .; j_gene: TRBJ2-2; v_gene: TRBV27; CDR3aa: CASSLKTGYTGELFF; CDR3nt: TGTGCCAGCAGTTTAAAAACAGGGTACACCGGGGAGCTGTTTTTT
d_gene: .; abundance: .; j_gene: TRBJ2-5; v_gene: TRBV5-1; CDR3aa: CASSLVESGRIGQETQYF; CDR3nt: TGCGCCAGCAGCTTAGTGGAGTCCGGGAGAATCGGCCAAGAGACCCAGTACTTC
d_gene: .; abundance: .; j_gene: TRBJ2-7; v_gene: TRBV23-1; CDR3aa: CASSQRDGGREQYF; CDR3nt: TGCGCCAGCAGTCAACGGGACGGAGGAAGAGAGCAGTACTTC
d_gene: .; abundance: .; j_gene: TRBJ2-7; v_gene: TRBV29-1; CDR3aa: CSVRTATYEQYF; CDR3nt: TGCAGCGTTCGGACGGCCACCTACGAGCAGTACTTC
d_gene: .; abundance: .; j_gene: TRBJ2-1; v_gene: TRBV6-4; CDR3aa: CASLIQESYNEQFF; CDR3nt: TGTGCCAGCTTGATACAGGAGAGCTACAATGAGCAGTTCTTC
d_gene: TRBD2; abundance: .; j_gene: TRBJ2-5; v_gene: TRBV10-1; CDR3aa: CASSESGASGFQETQYF; CDR3nt: TGCGCCAGCAGTGAGTCGGGGGCTAGCGGGTTCCAAGAGACCCAGTACTTC
d_gene: .; abundance: once; j_gene: TRBJ2-5; v_gene: TRBV2; CDR3aa: CASRNGFRGLRTQYF; CDR3nt: TGTGCCAGCAGGAACGGATTCAGGGGACTCAGAACCCAGTACTTC
d_gene: TRBD2; abundance: .; j_gene: TRBJ2-3; v_gene: TRBV7-6; CDR3aa: CASSPVGTSGSDGVTQYF; CDR3nt: TGTGCCAGCAGCCCCGTGGGGACTAGCGGGTCAGATGGGGTCACGCAGTATTTT
d_gene: .; abundance: .; j_gene: TRBJ1-1; v_gene: TRBV28; CDR3aa: CASSLRQLNTEAFF; CDR3nt: TGTGCCAGCAGTTTACGACAGCTGAACACTGAAGCTTTCTTT
d_gene: .; abundance: .; j_gene: TRBJ2-7; v_gene: TRBV6-5; CDR3aa: CASRSGTYEQYF; CDR3nt: TGTGCCAGCAGAAGCGGAACCTACGAGCAGTACTTC
d_gene: .; abundance: .; j_gene: TRBJ1-2; v_gene: TRBV25-1; CDR3aa: CASSEAGAGGNYGYTF; CDR3nt: TGTGCCAGCAGTGAAGCGGGGGCTGGGGGAAACTATGGCTACACCTTC
d_gene: .; abundance: .; j_gene: TRBJ2-3; v_gene: TRBV7-9; CDR3aa: CASKTDRSTDTQYF; CDR3nt: TGTGCCAGCAAAACCGACAGGAGCACAGATACGCAGTATTTT